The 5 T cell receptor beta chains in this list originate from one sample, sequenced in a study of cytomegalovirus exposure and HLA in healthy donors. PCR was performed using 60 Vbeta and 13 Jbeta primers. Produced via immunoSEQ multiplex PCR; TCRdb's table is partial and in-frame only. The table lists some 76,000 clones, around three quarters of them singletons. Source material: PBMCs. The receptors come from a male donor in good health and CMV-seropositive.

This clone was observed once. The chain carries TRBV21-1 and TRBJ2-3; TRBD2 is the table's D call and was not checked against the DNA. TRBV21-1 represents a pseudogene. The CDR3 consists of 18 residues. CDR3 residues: CASSRSDSGSPKTDTQYF. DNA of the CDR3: TGTGCCAGCAGCCGTTCCGATAGCGGGAGTCCAAAGACAGATACGCAGTATTTT.

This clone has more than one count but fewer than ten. The CDR3 DNA reads TGTGCCAGCAGTTTGCATGCAGGTCGATCACCCCTCCACTTT. Protein sequence: CASSLHAGRSPLHF. The rearrangement uses TRBV27 and TRBJ1-6; D remains unclear. CDR3 length: 14 amino acids. Between the trimmed V and J ends, which lost 3 bases and 10 bases, there was a span of 13 bases. Germline V lookup: CDR1 MNHEY, CDR2 SMNVEV (reference sequence).

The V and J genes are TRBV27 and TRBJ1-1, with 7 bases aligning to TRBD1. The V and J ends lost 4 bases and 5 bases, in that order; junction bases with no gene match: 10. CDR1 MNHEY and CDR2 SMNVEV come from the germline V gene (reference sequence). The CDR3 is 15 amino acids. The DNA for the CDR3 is TGTGCCAGCAGTTACTCTTACAGGGGTGAGACTGAAGCTTTCTTT. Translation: CASSYSYRGETEAFF.

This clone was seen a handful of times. The CDR3 nucleotides are TGTGCCAGCAGCCGCGGACCACCCGGGGCTGAAGCTTTCTTT. This translates into CASSRGPPGAEAFF. The J gene is TRBJ1-1, the V gene TRBV14; D is unresolved. Germline-derived CDR1 and CDR2 are SGHDN and FVKESK. The CDR3 sequence is 14 residues long. Trimming took 4 bases from V and 6 from J, leaving 15 bases between them.

The CDR3 sequence: CASSSLDRQNYGYTF. The CDR3 DNA reads TGTGCCAGCAGCTCACTTGACAGACAAAACTATGGCTACACCTTC. The chain links TRBV7-9 to TRBJ1-2, with D perhaps TRBD1 (5 bases). V lost 4 bases to trimming and J lost 2 bases, with 14 bases between them. Germline-derived CDR1 and CDR2 are SEHNR and FQNEAQ (reference sequence). The CDR3 spans 15 residues.